This T cell receptor beta chain was identified in a study of cytomegalovirus exposure and HLA in healthy donors. The study's findings and limits: One variant, a missense change in DCLRE1C, was linked in a later analysis to TCR beta V- and J-gene trimming.

This clone has only one observation. What it binds is not known. Other DNA sequences in the same sample also yield this CDR3. PCR employed 60 Vbeta and 13 Jbeta primers. TCRdb's copy holds only in-frame clones and misses some; the assay was immunoSEQ multiplex PCR. The table shows about 210,000 clones, with around 83% occurring only once. Between the trimmed V and J ends, which lost 1 base and 1 base, there was a span of 7 bases. Germline V gene data show CDR1 as LNHNV and CDR2 as YYDKDF (reference sequence). CDR3 length: 14 residues. This rearrangement joins TRBV15 to TRBJ2-5; possibly TRBD1 for D (5 bases). The clonotype was recovered from a woman between 45 and 60 years old in good health and CMV-seropositive. Material: PBMCs. CDR3 sequence reads: CATSRGTGQETQYF. CDR3 DNA: TGTGCCACCAGCAGAGGCACAGGCCAAGAGACCCAGTACTTC.